This T cell receptor (beta chain) was found in a study of T cell changes during pregnancy in multiple sclerosis. The CDR3 contains 15 residues. Deletions cut 0 bases from V and 1 base from J, with 9 bases between. Germline V lookup: CDR1 LNHDA, CDR2 SQIVND (reference sequence). The method was immunoSEQ multiplex PCR; TCRdb's version includes in-frame clones alone and lacks a portion of them. Of tens of thousands of clones in the sample, approximately 90% were seen once. Sample: CD4+ T cells from peripheral blood mononuclear cells, taken in the first trimester of pregnancy. This chain connects TRBV19 to TRBJ1-1; D not resolved. This clonotype originated in a female donor with multiple sclerosis, enrolled in a pregnancy study. This CDR3 reads CASSIDMRKNTEAFF. In nucleotides, the CDR3 is TGTGCCAGTAGTATAGATATGAGGAAGAACACTGAAGCTTTCTTT.